The present T cell receptor (beta chain) was sequenced within a study of regulatory T cells in long-lasting Graves disease (dated by TCRdb to about 2021). Regarding the complete study: Patients with newly diagnosed Graves' disease had been on antithyroid drugs for under 3 months. Patients with persistent Graves' disease were compared with patients with newly diagnosed Graves' disease using TCR sequencing and RNA sequencing of peripheral blood. The study was registered as a clinical trial and conducted in China. A total of some 33 samples were covered by TCR sequencing, comprising about 13 persistent and around 20 newly diagnosed Graves' disease patients. Points the paper makes about the study in general: Compared with newly diagnosed patients, persistent Graves' disease patients had lower TCR Shannon entropy and fewer highly expanded clones, which suggests clonal expansion. Preferential use of TRBV28, TRBJ1-2 and TRBJ2-5 was observed in persistent disease, whereas TRBV20-1 and TRBJ2-1 were favored in newly diagnosed disease. More public clonotypes were shared among persistent patients (roughly 3,000) than among newly diagnosed patients (966). Only the TCR beta chain was sequenced and analyzed. The small sample size was acknowledged by the authors as a limitation that may reduce accuracy. The study examined only peripheral blood because the primary lesion, thyroid tissue, could not be accessed.

This clonotype occurred many times. No cognate antigen has been identified for it. No base qualities exist here, and no much larger clone lies one base off it. This specimen's time point label, interpreted: newly diagnosed GD, antithyroid drugs for less than 3 months. For both TCR sequencing and RNA sequencing, RNA was extracted from PBMCs in TRIzol. Graves' disease was diagnosed according to American Thyroid Association guidelines. The patients came from an endocrinology department in Xi'an, China. Each patient gave roughly 10 milliliters of peripheral blood, collected in an EDTA anticoagulant tube. Ficoll Paque Plus density gradient separation was used to isolate PBMCs, and no further T cell sorting was performed. An Agilent 2100 Bioanalyzer and agarose gel were used to assess RNA quality, and a NanoDrop 2000 was used to measure RNA concentration. Library preparation used multiplex PCR. Sequencer: Illumina HiSeq 4000. To build TCR beta libraries, CDR3 regions were amplified by Arm-PCR using iRepertoire HTBI primers. PCR products were gel purified before sequencing. Turning to the authors' computational methods: A total of 62 TRBV and 14 TRBJ segments were identified across samples and were used for gene usage analysis of CDR3 amino acid clonotypes. COPE and FqMerger were used to merge filtered high-quality paired reads into contigs. BLAST was used to align contigs to IMGT TRBV, TRBD and TRBJ reference genes, and CDR3 was defined according to IMGT. Highly expanded clones were defined as clonotypes with a frequency above 0.1%. Shannon entropy served as the measure of repertoire diversity, while the Gini coefficient captured V-J evenness. Public clonotypes were defined as clonotypes shared by more than one individual. TCRdb's own reprocessing of the public reads used fastp at Q25 and MiXCR and kept productive beta chains. For every CDR3 protein sequence, its rows merge into one entry that carries the most common genes and DNA. V and J calls and clone size were set by TCRdb, not the authors. The sample contains about 440,000 distinct CDR3 sequences, about 15% of them found a single time. Of the sample, around 15% falls within the top ten clones.

CDR1 and CDR2 are drawn from the germline V gene: MNHNS, SASEGT. The CDR3 covers 16 residues, taking in both the cysteine and the phenylalanine. Just the 48-base CDR3 DNA is kept, in frame starting at base 1. V loses 6 bases of germline sequence and J loses 0 bases, and the interval between the two ends is 15 bases. The sample also formed part of further work on T cells in Graves' hyperthyroidism and ophthalmopathy. As noted in the second study: Graves' hyperthyroidism was defined as stable when no progression to ophthalmopathy occurred over 18 months of follow-up. The hyperthyroidism patients were between 18 and 65 years old and newly diagnosed, with a disease duration of less than 2 months. Exclusion was applied to patients with uncontrolled infections, other autoimmune diseases, pregnancy or lactation. Diagnoses were established on the basis of clinical symptoms, serum thyroxine and TRAb, thyroid ultrasound, and orbital computed tomography. A first-round RT-PCR of the TCR CDR3 used the HTBI primer set with the Qiagen OneStep RT-PCR kit. Most expanded thyroid clonotypes (frequency above 0.001) were also found in blood, which suggests that blood repertoires may mirror thyroid immune responses. A 13 V-J signature model separated ophthalmopathy from stable hyperthyroidism, with over 85% sensitivity and 81.08% specificity in cross-validation and 80%/75% in testing. In validation, the model predicted progression to ophthalmopathy with around 71% sensitivity and around 72% specificity, a median of 6.5 months before onset. TCR V-J signatures able to tell the groups apart were searched for in a discovery cohort of 95 to 100 patients, of whom fewer than 45 had Graves' ophthalmopathy and 55 to 65 had stable Graves' hyperthyroidism. Prospective prediction of ophthalmopathy was tested in an independent validation cohort consisting of 18 to 20 hyperthyroidism patients and more than 15 patients who later progressed to ophthalmopathy. The approximately 98 discovery patients were randomly divided into training and test sets at a 7:3 ratio. In addition, the study compared T-cell repertoires in thyroid tissue and in blood from roughly 6 Graves' hyperthyroidism patients. After sampling, hyperthyroidism patients received methimazole starting at 30 mg daily, and ophthalmopathy patients received high-dose intravenous methylprednisolone. A second multiplex PCR round built the libraries, followed by size selection and purification. Paired-end sequencing of the libraries was performed with 100 bp reads on an Illumina HiSeq2000. Raw data were processed with SOAPnuke, discarding reads with adapters, uncalled bases, mean Phred below 15, or no exact constant-primer or identifier match. COPE v1.2.5 was used to merge the high-quality paired reads, and each unique nucleotide sequence was defined as a clonotype. Clonotypes were aligned to IMGT TRBV, TRBD and TRBJ reference segments using MiTCR v1.1. The analysis was restricted to V-J combinations with a frequency above 0.0001, which together covered 99.2% of the repertoires. A TCS score was defined as the ratio of F50 (clonal expansion) to E x V (chaos), with BLOSUM62-based TCRdist applied between CDR3 peptides within each V-J. Welch's t-statistics and random forest reduced 514 V-J features to some 14, which were used in a naive Bayes classifier (R e1071). Sample size was not statistically predetermined, and investigators were not blinded to group allocation. The paper reports TCR Vbeta CDR3 sequencing of some 140 peripheral blood samples: over 40 ophthalmopathy, fewer than 80 hyperthyroidism and around 17 progressor patients.

The sample was peripheral blood mononuclear cells (PBMCs), taken at new diagnosis, from a patient treated with antithyroid drugs. This clonotype was sampled from a woman aged 25 to 39 with Graves disease. Donor details come from another sample of the same person, matched by shared clones. The V and J segments used are TRBV6-1 and TRBJ2-1, with the D gene not confidently named. The DNA sequence reads TGTGCCAGCAGGGCATTTGACCGCAGCTCCTACAATGAGCAGTTCTTC. This gives the protein CASRAFDRSSYNEQFF.